This is a list of T cell receptor beta chains from one sample in a study of blood T cell repertoires in COVID-19. Measured with immunoSEQ multiplex PCR; TCRdb has only the in-frame clones, and not every one. The table shows tens of thousands of clones, with 75% to 90% occurring only once. Specimen: peripheral blood. The origin of the receptors is a man between 45 and 60 years old with acute or convalescent COVID-19. CDR3s include the opening cysteine and the closing phenylalanine or tryptophan. The D gene is left open where the match is weak. Clone size is not always given. Where it is, it says once, few, many or a class for expanded clones.

v_gene	j_gene	abundance	d_gene	len	CDR3nt	CDR3aa
TRBV18	TRBJ2-1	once	.	17	TGTGCCAGCTCTCCCATAGAGCGGGACACCTCCTACAATGAGCAGTTCTTC	CASSPIERDTSYNEQFF
TRBV27	TRBJ1-1	.	.	14	TGTGCCAGCAGTACTACTCGGTTGAACACTGAAGCTTTCTTT	CASSTTRLNTEAFF
TRBV18	TRBJ2-2	.	TRBD2	19	TGTGCCAGCTCACCCCAAGTACGAGCGGGAGGCAAGAACACCGGGGAGCTGTTTTTT	CASSPQVRAGGKNTGELFF
TRBV25-1	TRBJ1-6	.	TRBD1	13	TGTGCCGCGAGGGGGACAGCAAATTCACCCCTCCACTTT	CAARGTANSPLHF
TRBV6-5	TRBJ2-7	.	TRBD1	16	TGTGCCAGCAGTTACTCGTCCGGGACAGGGTCCTACGAGCAGTACTTC	CASSYSSGTGSYEQYF
TRBV3-1/TRBV3-2	TRBJ2-3	.	.	13	TGTGCCAGCAGCCAGACTAACACAGATACGCAGTATTTT	CASSQTNTDTQYF
TRBV28	TRBJ1-1	.	TRBD1	11	TGTGCCTCAGGGGGGCCCGTTTTGGCTTTCTTT	CASGGPVLAFF
TRBV30	TRBJ2-3	.	.	12	TGTGCCTGGAGTGCCCTCCAGGGGAGAGGGTATTTT	CAWSALQGRGYF
TRBV5-1	TRBJ1-6	.	.	17	TGCGCCAGCACCGTAACAGACCCCCGAGCCAAAAATTCACCCCTCCACTTT	CASTVTDPRAKNSPLHF
TRBV18	TRBJ2-3	.	TRBD1	18	TGTGCCAGCTCACCGACCGGGACAGGGGTTGTGAGCACAGATACGCAGTATTTT	CASSPTGTGVVSTDTQYF
TRBV19	TRBJ2-1	few	.	13	TGTGCCAGTAGTATCGCCCAGCGAGGGGAGCAGTTCTTC	CASSIAQRGEQFF
TRBV4-3	TRBJ1-6	.	.	16	TGCGCCAGCAGCCAAGATCTGGGGGGGCGTGGTTCACCCCTCCACTTT	CASSQDLGGRGSPLHF
TRBV7-9	TRBJ1-6	.	.	15	TGTGCCAGCAGCTTCCCCTTAAGCGGTGATTCACCCCTCCACTTT	CASSFPLSGDSPLHF
TRBV18	TRBJ2-3	.	.	14	TGTGCCAGCTCCGTAATAGCTAGCACAGATACGCAGTATTTT	CASSVIASTDTQYF
TRBV7-4	TRBJ1-5	.	TRBD1	17	TGTGCCAGCAGCAAGACAGGGGGCCATTATAGCAATCAGCCCCAGCATTTT	CASSKTGGHYSNQPQHF
TRBV13	TRBJ1-2	.	.	15	TGTGCCAGCAGCTCTTGGACGCGGGGGCGCAATGGCTACACCTTC	CASSSWTRGRNGYTF
TRBV29-1	TRBJ1-2	.	TRBD1	12	TGCAGCGTTTCCCAACAGGGGTACGGCTACACCTTC	CSVSQQGYGYTF
TRBV15	TRBJ1-2	.	TRBD1	14	TGTGCCACCAGCAGCGACAGGGGTAACTATGGCTACACCTTC	CATSSDRGNYGYTF
TRBV29-1	TRBJ2-1	.	TRBD1	16	TGCAGCGTTGAAGAAACAGCCGGGACAGTTGGGAATGAGCAGTTCTTC	CSVEETAGTVGNEQFF
TRBV4-1	TRBJ1-5	.	.	16	TGCGCCAGCAGCCAAGGTGCACAATATAGCAATCAGCCCCAGCATTTT	CASSQGAQYSNQPQHF
TRBV21-1	TRBJ1-1	.	.	12	TGTGCCAGCACCTTGGGGCGGACTGAAGCTTTCTTT	CASTLGRTEAFF
TRBV7-2	TRBJ1-5	.	.	19	TGTGCCAGCAGTTTGCGGGCCCCTAGACAGGACAGCTTTAATCAGCCCCAGCATTTT	CASSLRAPRQDSFNQPQHF
TRBV2	TRBJ2-1	few	TRBD2	16	TGTGCCAGCAGTGCCCAGGGACTATCGTTGGTTAATGAGCAGTTCTTC	CASSAQGLSLVNEQFF
TRBV28	TRBJ1-6	few	.	15	TGTGCCAGCAGTTTAGGCGGCAGGGTCTATTCACCCCTCCACTTT	CASSLGGRVYSPLHF
TRBV28	TRBJ2-3	.	.	17	TGTGCCAGCAGTTTAGATGCAGGGATGGATCCTCCAGATACGCAGTATTTT	CASSLDAGMDPPDTQYF
TRBV11-1	TRBJ1-2	few	.	16	TGTGCCAGCAGCCCAATCAGCGGGAGAACTAACTATGGCTACACCTTC	CASSPISGRTNYGYTF
TRBV6-5	TRBJ1-4	.	.	14	TGTGCCAGCACTCGCCGGGGGGCGGGTGAAAAACTGTTTTTT	CASTRRGAGEKLFF
TRBV25-1	TRBJ1-4	once	.	13	TGTGCCAGCAGTGAATCACGGGGTGGAGAACTGTTTTTT	CASSESRGGELFF
TRBV6-4	TRBJ1-1	.	TRBD1	13	TGTGCCAGCAGTGACTCGACAGGGAAGCGAGCTTTCTTT	CASSDSTGKRAFF
TRBV4-1	TRBJ1-3	.	TRBD1	20	TGCGCCAGCAGCAGCTCCGGGACAGGGATTGGAAGGGACTCTGGAAACACCATATATTTT	CASSSSGTGIGRDSGNTIYF
TRBV3-1/TRBV3-2	TRBJ1-2	.	TRBD1	16	TGTGCCAGCAGCCAAGGCGGACAGGGGGGACGCTATGGCTACACCTTC	CASSQGGQGGRYGYTF